This TCR beta chain was sequenced in a study of shared clonotypes between healthy human individuals. The study, taken as a whole, reports: Shared clonotypes across all four donors exceeded non-shared ones in generation probability.

Worth noting for this clone: The antigen remains undetermined.

Method: immunoSEQ multiplex PCR; TCRdb's copy keeps in-frame clones and lacks some. The sample consists of 2 million to 2.5 million clones, about 92% of them appearing once. The specimen was naive CD4+ T cells from PBMCs. Subset indicated: CD45RA+ positively selected. This clonotype originated in a man younger than 35 in good health. Some clones in this sample may be carry-over from other donors' samples.

Written as DNA, the CDR3 is TGTGCCAGCAGTGAAGGCCCCAACGTTGGAGCTGAAGCTTTCTTT. Translation gives CASSEGPNVGAEAFF. This chain links TRBV6-1 with TRBJ1-1; D remains unclear. Germline V gives CDR1 MNHNS, CDR2 SASEGT. V was trimmed by 1 base and J by 6 bases, leaving 15 bases between them. CDR3 length: 15 residues.